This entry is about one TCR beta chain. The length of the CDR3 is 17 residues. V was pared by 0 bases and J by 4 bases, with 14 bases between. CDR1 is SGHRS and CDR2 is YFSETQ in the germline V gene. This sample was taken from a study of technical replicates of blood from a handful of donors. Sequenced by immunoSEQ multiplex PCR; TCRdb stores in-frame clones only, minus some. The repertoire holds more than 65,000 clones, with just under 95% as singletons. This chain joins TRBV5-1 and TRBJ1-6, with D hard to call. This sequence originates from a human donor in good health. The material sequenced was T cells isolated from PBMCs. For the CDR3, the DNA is TGCGCCAGCAGCTTGGCCTTCCCGGGTGATTATAATTCACCCCTCCACTTT. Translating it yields CASSLAFPGDYNSPLHF.